These T cell receptor beta chains were read from a single sample in a study of OX40 agonist ivuxolimab in advanced cancers. Method: immunoSEQ multiplex PCR; TCRdb's copy keeps in-frame clones and lacks some. Of 55,000 to 85,000 clones listed, about 84% are singletons. This material consisted of CD4+ or CD8+ T cells sorted from blood, taken in a trial of the OX40 agonist ivuxolimab. These receptors were taken from an adult with an advanced solid tumor such as melanoma, head and neck, liver or kidney cancer. Both conserved end residues are trimmed from each CDR3. Each record gives: J gene, D gene, V gene, CDR3 protein. A D gene is named only where the DNA matches it firmly.

TRBJ2-1 TRBD2 TRBV6-5 ASSYSGLAYNEQF
TRBJ1-3 - TRBV15 ATSAHPTSGNTIY
TRBJ2-3 - TRBV5-1 ASSLISQTTDTQY
TRBJ1-1 - TRBV6-6 ASRNLGLRNGAF
TRBJ1-1 TRBD1 TRBV27 ASSLPDRGGEAF
TRBJ2-7 - TRBV9 ASSVTAASYEQY
TRBJ2-5 TRBD1 TRBV7-2 ASSLVPGTGSGETQY
TRBJ2-1 TRBD2 TRBV27 ASSSLLAGGSNEQF
TRBJ1-5 - TRBV19 ASSTRDRNQPQH
TRBJ2-3 - TRBV5-6 ASSLVRGITDTQY
TRBJ1-4 TRBD1 TRBV6-5 ASSLLTGSNEKLF
TRBJ2-1 - TRBV5-6 ASSLLGGNYNEQF
TRBJ1-5 - TRBV6-1 ASKILRGVYQPQH
TRBJ2-3 - TRBV4-1 ASSQGGDTQY
TRBJ2-1 TRBD2 TRBV5-1 ASSFNSGNYNEQF